The rows below give T cell receptor beta chains drawn from one sample of a study of regulatory T cells in long-lasting Graves disease. TCRdb passed the multiplex PCR reads through MiXCR, listing each CDR3 protein once. The repertoire holds some 250,000 distinct CDR3 sequences, with approximately 20% as singletons. The same sample was also studied in work on T cells in Graves' hyperthyroidism and ophthalmopathy.

Sample: peripheral blood mononuclear cells (PBMCs), taken at new diagnosis, from a patient treated with antithyroid drugs. The receptors come from a woman in her thirties with Graves disease. The CDR3 runs from the conserved cysteine through the conserved F or W. The order of the fields is CDR3 DNA, CDR3 protein, J gene, V gene, D gene, clone size. D genes are given only for firm matches. Clone size appears in some rows only: once, few, many, or a class for an expanded clone.

CDR3nt: TGTGCCAGCCTCGATTTTTCCGGTGAGCAGTTCTTC; CDR3aa: CASLDFSGEQFF; j_gene: TRBJ2-1; v_gene: TRBV25-1; d_gene: -; abundance: -
CDR3nt: TGTGCCAGCAGCTTGTCACAACCCACTGAAGCTTTCTTT; CDR3aa: CASSLSQPTEAFF; j_gene: TRBJ1-1; v_gene: TRBV7-2; d_gene: -; abundance: many
CDR3nt: TGTGCCAGCAGCCCCCTAAGGAGAGGGGACGGCTATGGCTACACCTTC; CDR3aa: CASSPLRRGDGYGYTF; j_gene: TRBJ1-2; v_gene: TRBV14; d_gene: -; abundance: few
CDR3nt: TGTGCCAGCAGTGGACTAGCAGCCTACGAGCAGTACTTC; CDR3aa: CASSGLAAYEQYF; j_gene: TRBJ2-7; v_gene: TRBV2; d_gene: TRBD2; abundance: many
CDR3nt: TGCGCCAGCAGCACAGGGGAGGTGGTCTATGGCTACACCTTC; CDR3aa: CASSTGEVVYGYTF; j_gene: TRBJ1-2; v_gene: TRBV5-1; d_gene: TRBD1; abundance: many
CDR3nt: TGCAGTGCTAGAGGCACCCAGGAACTCTATGGCTACACCTTC; CDR3aa: CSARGTQELYGYTF; j_gene: TRBJ1-2; v_gene: TRBV20-1; d_gene: -; abundance: many
CDR3nt: TGCGCCAGCAGCCACTCCCGGGACTTGCCCTACGAGCAGTACTTC; CDR3aa: CASSHSRDLPYEQYF; j_gene: TRBJ2-7; v_gene: TRBV4-1; d_gene: -; abundance: many
CDR3nt: TGCAGTGCTTTGGGGTCGACTGTCAGCTCCTACAATGAGCAGTTCTTC; CDR3aa: CSALGSTVSSYNEQFF; j_gene: TRBJ2-1; v_gene: TRBV20-1; d_gene: -; abundance: many
CDR3nt: TGTGCCAGCAGCTTAGAGGGGTTCAATCAGCCCCAGCATTTT; CDR3aa: CASSLEGFNQPQHF; j_gene: TRBJ1-5; v_gene: TRBV11-2; d_gene: -; abundance: many
CDR3nt: TGTGCCAGCAGGGACAAGCCGAACACTGAAGCTTTCTTT; CDR3aa: CASRDKPNTEAFF; j_gene: TRBJ1-1; v_gene: TRBV6-2/TRBV6-3; d_gene: -; abundance: many
CDR3nt: TGCAGCGTTGACGGACAGTACTTC; CDR3aa: CSVDGQYF; j_gene: TRBJ2-4; v_gene: TRBV29-1; d_gene: -; abundance: -
CDR3nt: TGTGCCAGCAGCTCCCCTACAGGGTCGGACAATGAGCAGTTCTTC; CDR3aa: CASSSPTGSDNEQFF; j_gene: TRBJ2-1; v_gene: TRBV11-2; d_gene: -; abundance: -
CDR3nt: TGCAGTGCTAGGTCCCCGGGGCAGGGGGCTGGGGATGAGCAGTTCTTC; CDR3aa: CSARSPGQGAGDEQFF; j_gene: TRBJ2-1; v_gene: TRBV20-1; d_gene: TRBD1; abundance: many
CDR3nt: TGCGCCAGCAGCTTCCAGATGGAGGGCACTGAAGCTTTCTTT; CDR3aa: CASSFQMEGTEAFF; j_gene: TRBJ1-1; v_gene: TRBV5-1; d_gene: -; abundance: many
CDR3nt: TGCGCCAGCAGCCAGGTTAGCGGGGGGGGTGAGCAGTTCTTC; CDR3aa: CASSQVSGGGEQFF; j_gene: TRBJ2-1; v_gene: TRBV4-1; d_gene: TRBD2; abundance: -
CDR3nt: TGTGCCAGCAGCCAAGGTCAGTCAGGACTCTACGAGCAGTACTTC; CDR3aa: CASSQGQSGLYEQYF; j_gene: TRBJ2-7; v_gene: TRBV4-2; d_gene: -; abundance: many
CDR3nt: TGTGCCAGCAGCTTACTGGCTGTTCCGGGACACGATTCACCCCTCCACTTT; CDR3aa: CASSLLAVPGHDSPLHF; j_gene: TRBJ1-6; v_gene: TRBV7-9; d_gene: -; abundance: few
CDR3nt: TGTGCCAGCAGTACCGGGACAGGGAGAAATTCACCCCTCCACTTT; CDR3aa: CASSTGTGRNSPLHF; j_gene: TRBJ1-6; v_gene: TRBV12-3/TRBV12-4; d_gene: TRBD1; abundance: many
CDR3nt: TGTGCCAGCAGCCAAGAGATTAGCGGGGATAAAGAGACCCAGTACTTC; CDR3aa: CASSQEISGDKETQYF; j_gene: TRBJ2-5; v_gene: TRBV3-1; d_gene: TRBD2; abundance: many
CDR3nt: TGTGCCAGCAGTGAATCGGTAGCGGGGGGATCACCCTACGAGCAGTACTTC; CDR3aa: CASSESVAGGSPYEQYF; j_gene: TRBJ2-7; v_gene: TRBV2; d_gene: TRBD2; abundance: -
CDR3nt: TGTGCCAGCAGCTACTGGACAGCGGGCCGGAACACTGAAGCTTTCTTT; CDR3aa: CASSYWTAGRNTEAFF; j_gene: TRBJ1-1; v_gene: TRBV5-6; d_gene: -; abundance: many
CDR3nt: TGCAGTGCAAGGACTAGCGGGGAAGAGACCCAGTACTTC; CDR3aa: CSARTSGEETQYF; j_gene: TRBJ2-5; v_gene: TRBV20-1; d_gene: TRBD2; abundance: few
CDR3nt: TGTGCCAGCAGTTCCGGGACAGGGGGCTCGCTCGGTGGCTACACCTTC; CDR3aa: CASSSGTGGSLGGYTF; j_gene: TRBJ1-2; v_gene: TRBV27; d_gene: TRBD1; abundance: once
CDR3nt: TGTGCCAGTTGGGACAGGGCGGGGGGAAATGAACCCACCTTC; CDR3aa: CASWDRAGGNEPTF; j_gene: TRBJ1-2; v_gene: TRBV19; d_gene: TRBD1; abundance: -
CDR3nt: TGTGCCAGCAGCGTAGAAATGCCTACCTATGGCTACACCTTC; CDR3aa: CASSVEMPTYGYTF; j_gene: TRBJ1-2; v_gene: TRBV9; d_gene: -; abundance: -
CDR3nt: TGTGCCAGCAGCCTAGTCAGGGGGCGCCTAGACACAGATACGCAGTATTTT; CDR3aa: CASSLVRGRLDTDTQYF; j_gene: TRBJ2-3; v_gene: TRBV7-3; d_gene: TRBD1; abundance: -
CDR3nt: TGTGCCAGCAGTGAAGACAGCCCGATGAACACTGAAGCTTTCTTT; CDR3aa: CASSEDSPMNTEAFF; j_gene: TRBJ1-1; v_gene: TRBV2; d_gene: -; abundance: few
CDR3nt: TGTGCCAGCAGCTTGGACTCCGGGACAGGGGGCGCGGTTAGCAATCAGCCCCAGCATTTT; CDR3aa: CASSLDSGTGGAVSNQPQHF; j_gene: TRBJ1-5; v_gene: TRBV7-9; d_gene: TRBD1; abundance: -
CDR3nt: TGTGCCAGCAGCCAAGAGGTTGCGGGGCACTATGGCTACACCTTC; CDR3aa: CASSQEVAGHYGYTF; j_gene: TRBJ1-2; v_gene: TRBV4-2; d_gene: -; abundance: many
CDR3nt: TGCAGTGCTAGGACGCTACTACCTCTTCCTTTAAGCTCCTACAATGAGCAGTTCTTC; CDR3aa: CSARTLLPLPLSSYNEQFF; j_gene: TRBJ2-1; v_gene: TRBV20-1; d_gene: -; abundance: many
CDR3nt: TGCAGTGCTAGAGGGGCCGATAATGAAAAACTGTTTTTT; CDR3aa: CSARGADNEKLFF; j_gene: TRBJ1-4; v_gene: TRBV20-1; d_gene: -; abundance: many
CDR3nt: TGTGCCAGCAGCACATACAGGGGGACCAATGAGCAGTTCTTC; CDR3aa: CASSTYRGTNEQFF; j_gene: TRBJ2-1; v_gene: TRBV7-2; d_gene: TRBD1; abundance: many
CDR3nt: TGTGCCAGCAGCCAAGATTTCGGCGACGACGCTGAAGCTTTCTTT; CDR3aa: CASSQDFGDDAEAFF; j_gene: TRBJ1-1; v_gene: TRBV3-1; d_gene: -; abundance: many
CDR3nt: TGTGCCAGCACCCTTACTAGCGGGGGGTCATACAATGAGCAGTTCTTC; CDR3aa: CASTLTSGGSYNEQFF; j_gene: TRBJ2-1; v_gene: TRBV7-9; d_gene: TRBD2; abundance: few
CDR3nt: TGTGCCTTCACCTCACGGGGAGGGGGCCCTACAAAGAACACCGGGGAGCTGTTTTTT; CDR3aa: CAFTSRGGGPTKNTGELFF; j_gene: TRBJ2-2; v_gene: TRBV24-1; d_gene: -; abundance: few
CDR3nt: TGTGCCACCAGCCCGGGACTAGCGGAAGAGACCCAGTACTTC; CDR3aa: CATSPGLAEETQYF; j_gene: TRBJ2-5; v_gene: TRBV15; d_gene: TRBD2; abundance: -
CDR3nt: TGTGCCAGCAGCAAAAGACGGGACAGATCTTATGGCTACACCTTC; CDR3aa: CASSKRRDRSYGYTF; j_gene: TRBJ1-2; v_gene: TRBV6-4; d_gene: TRBD1; abundance: -
CDR3nt: TGTGCCAGCTGTAGCGCGAACACCGGGGAGCTGTTTTTT; CDR3aa: CASCSANTGELFF; j_gene: TRBJ2-2; v_gene: TRBV18; d_gene: -; abundance: -
CDR3nt: TGTGCCAGCAGCTTAGACAGGGAGTCCGGGGAGCTGTTTTTT; CDR3aa: CASSLDRESGELFF; j_gene: TRBJ2-2; v_gene: TRBV7-2; d_gene: -; abundance: many
CDR3nt: TGTGCCAGCAGTGGGGGGGGTAATGAGCAGTTCTTC; CDR3aa: CASSGGGNEQFF; j_gene: TRBJ2-1; v_gene: TRBV2; d_gene: TRBD2; abundance: many
CDR3nt: TGTGCCAGCACCAAGCGGGGGATTGGAAGGACTGAAGCTTTCTTT; CDR3aa: CASTKRGIGRTEAFF; j_gene: TRBJ1-1; v_gene: TRBV6-1; d_gene: -; abundance: -
CDR3nt: TGCAGTGCTCTCGGACAGGGACGTGAAGCTTTCTTT; CDR3aa: CSALGQGREAFF; j_gene: TRBJ1-1; v_gene: TRBV20-1; d_gene: TRBD1; abundance: many